This is a list of T cell receptor beta chains from one sample in a study of metastatic and nonmetastatic thyroid tumors. TCRdb re-called clones from the PCR reads using MiXCR. The sample has around 20,000 clones, 22% seen once; the top ten hold roughly 7.8%. The sample consisted of adjacent normal tissue. These receptors all stem from a female donor with papillary thyroid cancer or a benign thyroid nodule (not recorded which). Some clones in this sample may be carry-over from other donors' samples. CDR3s include the opening cysteine and the closing phenylalanine or tryptophan. Fields, in order: J gene, V gene, CDR3 protein.

j_call: TRBJ2-2; v_call: TRBV5-4; cdr3_aa: CASSGREGHTGELFF
j_call: TRBJ1-2; v_call: TRBV4-1; cdr3_aa: CASSQPTGTNYGYTF
j_call: TRBJ1-6; v_call: TRBV20-1; cdr3_aa: CSARGTGDSPLHF
j_call: TRBJ2-7; v_call: TRBV7-6; cdr3_aa: CASSITGGQTYEQYF
j_call: TRBJ2-7; v_call: TRBV11-2; cdr3_aa: CASSPSAGGPVEQYF
j_call: TRBJ1-5; v_call: TRBV6-1; cdr3_aa: CASSEFLRGSQPQHF
j_call: TRBJ2-5; v_call: TRBV9; cdr3_aa: CASSVGREGLAETQYF
j_call: TRBJ2-5; v_call: TRBV20-1; cdr3_aa: CSANPGQGGETQYF
j_call: TRBJ2-7; v_call: TRBV30; cdr3_aa: CAWSVSGTSYEQYF
j_call: TRBJ2-7; v_call: TRBV20-1; cdr3_aa: CSATGDSYEQYF
j_call: TRBJ2-3; v_call: TRBV6-5; cdr3_aa: CASSYTKGTSSTDTQYF
j_call: TRBJ2-1; v_call: TRBV11-3; cdr3_aa: CASSWGQTYNEQFF
j_call: TRBJ1-1; v_call: TRBV11-2; cdr3_aa: CASSWANTEAFF
j_call: TRBJ1-6; v_call: TRBV27; cdr3_aa: CASSLAGYSPLHF
j_call: TRBJ2-1; v_call: TRBV28; cdr3_aa: CASIQTSASAYEQFF
j_call: TRBJ1-1; v_call: TRBV28; cdr3_aa: CASSILRDTEAFF
j_call: TRBJ1-6; v_call: TRBV12-3/TRBV12-4; cdr3_aa: CASSPEGSWDSPLHF
j_call: TRBJ2-1; v_call: TRBV28; cdr3_aa: CASSSGVRYNEQFF
j_call: TRBJ1-4; v_call: TRBV12-3/TRBV12-4; cdr3_aa: CASSLRGRNEKLFF
j_call: TRBJ1-1; v_call: TRBV7-2; cdr3_aa: CASSPGTGTMTEAFF
j_call: TRBJ2-7; v_call: TRBV5-1; cdr3_aa: CASSLDGRSEQYF
j_call: TRBJ1-2; v_call: TRBV6-1; cdr3_aa: CASSQTGGLNGYTF
j_call: TRBJ2-7; v_call: TRBV13; cdr3_aa: CASSPEGTSGSYEQYF
j_call: TRBJ2-5; v_call: TRBV24-1; cdr3_aa: CATSSRQGQETQYF
j_call: TRBJ2-3; v_call: TRBV27; cdr3_aa: CASSYGTGQGSDTQYF
j_call: TRBJ2-2; v_call: TRBV12-3/TRBV12-4; cdr3_aa: CASTFSREGAGELFF
j_call: TRBJ2-2; v_call: TRBV5-1; cdr3_aa: CASSSGTSGLHTGELFF
j_call: TRBJ2-3; v_call: TRBV20-1; cdr3_aa: CSVDTRESSDTQYF
j_call: TRBJ2-1; v_call: TRBV27; cdr3_aa: CASSQQSAINEQFF
j_call: TRBJ2-3; v_call: TRBV6-2/TRBV6-3; cdr3_aa: CACKFPTGAQYF
j_call: TRBJ1-1; v_call: TRBV6-1; cdr3_aa: CASRGGFTEAFF
j_call: TRBJ1-5; v_call: TRBV28; cdr3_aa: CASSLGQPQHF